By frequency, the clone carrying this T cell receptor beta chain registers medium-sized. One tube held mixed TRB-A and TRB-B primer pools for touch-down PCR. After re-calling the multiplex PCR reads, TCRdb lists one entry per CDR3 protein, DNA absent. The sample has 9,500 to 12,000 distinct CDR3 sequences. This specimen belongs to a study of T cell clusters in autoimmune cytopenias. Across the whole study: Healthy donor controls had a mean age of about 57 years and median age of around 59 years.

CDR1 LNHDA and CDR2 SQIVND come from the germline V gene (reference sequence). The CDR3 loop spans 16 amino acids. TRB amplification used approximately 250 ng of peripheral blood genomic DNA. A further study also used this sample, focusing on T cell repertoires in aging, cancer and after chemotherapy. As that study records: Over several months to years, re-sampled healthy donor repertoires clearly shared clones. The full dataset contained around 8.2 million TCR reads. Rebound thymic output was suggested by rising median generation probability during chemotherapy in each cancer cohort.

Material for sequencing was peripheral blood. The chain has TRBV19 and TRBJ2-7; TCRdb picks TRBD2, but there is no DNA to check that call. The source is a human donor in good health. The CDR3 loop reads CASSDDLAGGPYEQYF.